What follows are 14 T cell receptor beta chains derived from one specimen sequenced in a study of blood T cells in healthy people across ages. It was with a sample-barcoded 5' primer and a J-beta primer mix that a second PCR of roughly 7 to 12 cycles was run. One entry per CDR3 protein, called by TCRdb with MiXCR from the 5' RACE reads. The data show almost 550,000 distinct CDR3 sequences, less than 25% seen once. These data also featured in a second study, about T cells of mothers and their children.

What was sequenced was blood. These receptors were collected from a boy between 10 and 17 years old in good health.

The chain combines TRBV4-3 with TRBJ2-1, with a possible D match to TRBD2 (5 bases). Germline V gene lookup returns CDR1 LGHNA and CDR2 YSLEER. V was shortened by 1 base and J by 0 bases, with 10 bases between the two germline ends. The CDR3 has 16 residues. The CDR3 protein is CASSQGMGSSYNEQFF. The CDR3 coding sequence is TGCGCCAGCAGCCAAGGGATGGGGAGCTCCTACAATGAGCAGTTCTTC.

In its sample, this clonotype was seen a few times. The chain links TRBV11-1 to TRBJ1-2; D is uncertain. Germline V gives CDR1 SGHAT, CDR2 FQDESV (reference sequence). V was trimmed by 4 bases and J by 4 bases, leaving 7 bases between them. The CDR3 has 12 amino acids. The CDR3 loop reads CASSSRPYGYTF. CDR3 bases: TGTGCCAGCAGCTCCCGACCCTATGGCTACACCTTC.

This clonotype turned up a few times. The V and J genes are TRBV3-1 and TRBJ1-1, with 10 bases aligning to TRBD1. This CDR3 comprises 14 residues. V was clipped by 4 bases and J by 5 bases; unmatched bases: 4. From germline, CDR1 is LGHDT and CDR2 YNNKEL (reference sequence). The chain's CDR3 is CASSRRDRGTEAFF. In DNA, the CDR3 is TGTGCCAGCAGCCGAAGGGACAGGGGAACTGAAGCTTTCTTT. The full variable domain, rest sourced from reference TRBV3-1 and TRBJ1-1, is DTAVSQTPKYLVTQMGNDKSIKCEQNLGHDTMYWYKQDSKKFLKIMFSYNNKELIINETVPNRFSPKSPDKAHLNLHINSLELGDSAVYFCASSRRDRGTEAFFGQGTRLTVV.

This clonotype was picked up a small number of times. CDR3 residues: CASSQSGEQYF. The CDR3 DNA sequence: TGTGCCAGCAGCCAGAGTGGGGAGCAGTACTTC. This rearrangement joins TRBV14 to TRBJ2-7; D unclear. This CDR3 has 11 residues. Germline V CDR1 and CDR2: SGHDN, FVKESK. V lost 3 bases and J lost 7, with 7 bases in between.

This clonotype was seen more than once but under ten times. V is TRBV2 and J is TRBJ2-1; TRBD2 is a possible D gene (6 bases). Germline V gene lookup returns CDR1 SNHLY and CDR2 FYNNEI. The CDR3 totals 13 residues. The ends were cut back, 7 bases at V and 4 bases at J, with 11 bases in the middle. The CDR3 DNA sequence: TGTGCCAGCACTGGGACTCTATACAATGAGCAGTTCTTC. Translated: CASTGTLYNEQFF.

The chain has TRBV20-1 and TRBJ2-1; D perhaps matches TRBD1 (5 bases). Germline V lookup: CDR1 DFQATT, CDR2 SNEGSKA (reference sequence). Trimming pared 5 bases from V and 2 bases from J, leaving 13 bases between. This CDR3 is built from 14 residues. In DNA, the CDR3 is TGCAGTGCTGCGACAGTCAATACCTACAATGAGCAGTTCTTC. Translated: CSAATVNTYNEQFF.

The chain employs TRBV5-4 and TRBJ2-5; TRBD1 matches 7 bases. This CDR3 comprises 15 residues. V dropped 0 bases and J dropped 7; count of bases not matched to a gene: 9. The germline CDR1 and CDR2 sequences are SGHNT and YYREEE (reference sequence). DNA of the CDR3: TGTGCCAGCAGCTTGGGGGTCGGGGCAGGGGGGACCCAGTACTTC. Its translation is CASSLGVGAGGTQYF.

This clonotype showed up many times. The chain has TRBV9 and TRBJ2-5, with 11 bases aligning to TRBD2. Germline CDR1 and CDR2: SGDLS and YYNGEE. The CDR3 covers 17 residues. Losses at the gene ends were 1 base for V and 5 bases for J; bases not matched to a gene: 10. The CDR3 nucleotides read TGTGCCAGCAGCGTAACCCCCTTAGCGGGAGGGCCGGAGACCCAGTACTTC. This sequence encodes CASSVTPLAGGPETQYF. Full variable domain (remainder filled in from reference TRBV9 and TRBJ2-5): DSGVTQTPKHLITATGQRVTLRCSPRSGDLSVYWYQQSLDQGLQFLIQYYNGEERAKGNILERFSAQQFPDLHSELNLSSLELGDSALYFCASSVTPLAGGPETQYFGPGTRLLVL.

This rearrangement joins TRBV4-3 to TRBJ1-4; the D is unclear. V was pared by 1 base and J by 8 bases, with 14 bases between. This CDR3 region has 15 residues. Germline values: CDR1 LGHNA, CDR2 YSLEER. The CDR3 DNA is TGCGCCAGCAGCCAAGCGGGATTCCTCCGGGAAAAACTGTTTTTT. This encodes CASSQAGFLREKLFF.

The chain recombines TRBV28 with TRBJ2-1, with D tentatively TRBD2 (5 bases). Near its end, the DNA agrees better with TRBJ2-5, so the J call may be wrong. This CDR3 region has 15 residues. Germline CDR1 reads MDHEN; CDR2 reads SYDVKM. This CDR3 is CASSLYGLVGETQYF. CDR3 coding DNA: TGTGCCAGCAGTCTATACGGACTGGTGGGTGAGACCCAGTACTTC.

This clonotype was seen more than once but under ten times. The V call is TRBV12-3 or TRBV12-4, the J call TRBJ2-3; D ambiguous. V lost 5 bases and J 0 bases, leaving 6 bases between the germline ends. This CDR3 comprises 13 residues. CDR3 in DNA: TGTGCCAGCAGTATAACTAGCACAGATACGCAGTATTTT. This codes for CASSITSTDTQYF.

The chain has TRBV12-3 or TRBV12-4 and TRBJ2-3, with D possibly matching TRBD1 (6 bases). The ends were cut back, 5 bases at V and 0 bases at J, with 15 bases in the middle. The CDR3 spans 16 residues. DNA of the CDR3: TGTGCCAGCAGTCCCCAGGGGCGGATGAGCACAGATACGCAGTATTTT. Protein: CASSPQGRMSTDTQYF.

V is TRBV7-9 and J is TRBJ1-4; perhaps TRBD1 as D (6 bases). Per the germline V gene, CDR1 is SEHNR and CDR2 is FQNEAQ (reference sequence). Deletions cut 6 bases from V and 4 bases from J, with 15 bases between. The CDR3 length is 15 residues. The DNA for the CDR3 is TGTGCCAGCAGTTACCGAGGGGGGGATAATGAAAAACTGTTTTTT. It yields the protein CASSYRGGDNEKLFF.

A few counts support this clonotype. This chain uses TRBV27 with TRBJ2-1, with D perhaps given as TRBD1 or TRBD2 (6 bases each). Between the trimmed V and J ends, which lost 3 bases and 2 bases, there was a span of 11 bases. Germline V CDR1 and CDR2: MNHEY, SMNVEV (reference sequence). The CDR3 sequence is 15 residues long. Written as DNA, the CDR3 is TGTGCCAGCAGTTTCAGGAGGGGGACCTACAATGAGCAGTTCTTC. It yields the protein CASSFRRGTYNEQFF.